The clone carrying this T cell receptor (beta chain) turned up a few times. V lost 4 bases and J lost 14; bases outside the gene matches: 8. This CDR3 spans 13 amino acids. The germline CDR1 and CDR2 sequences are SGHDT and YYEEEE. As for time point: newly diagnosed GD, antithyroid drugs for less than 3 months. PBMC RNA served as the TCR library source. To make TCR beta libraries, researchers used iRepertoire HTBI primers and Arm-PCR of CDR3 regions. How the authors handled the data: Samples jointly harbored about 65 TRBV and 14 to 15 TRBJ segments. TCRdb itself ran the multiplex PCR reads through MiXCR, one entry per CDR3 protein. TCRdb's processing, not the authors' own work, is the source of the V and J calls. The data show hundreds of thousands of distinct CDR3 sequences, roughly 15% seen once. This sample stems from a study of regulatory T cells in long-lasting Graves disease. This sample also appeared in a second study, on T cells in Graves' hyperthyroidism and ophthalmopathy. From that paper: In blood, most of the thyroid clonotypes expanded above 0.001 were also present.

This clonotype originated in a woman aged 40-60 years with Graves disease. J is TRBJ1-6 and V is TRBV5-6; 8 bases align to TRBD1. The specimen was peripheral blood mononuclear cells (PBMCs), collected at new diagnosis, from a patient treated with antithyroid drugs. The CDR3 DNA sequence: TGTGCCAGCAGCCCCTACAGGGGGATCACCCTCCACTTT. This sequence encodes CASSPYRGITLHF.